This record looks at one T cell receptor (beta chain) sequence and its context. These data belong to a study of blood T cell repertoires in COVID-19. The overall study: From T cells, B-cell-depleted T cells, or PBMCs came the material, which was cDNA or gDNA.

After removal of 4 bases from V and 0 bases from J, the junction contained 7 bases not matched to a gene. The V gene's germline CDR1 is SGDLS and CDR2 YYNGEE. CDR3 length: 16 residues. Per the study methods: By means of reference gene primer amplification, nucleated cell counts were estimated. Repertoires were generated with immunoSEQ multiplex PCR, while TCRdb's copy carries only in-frame clones and drops some. V and J calls and clone size are those listed in that table; D and trimming were worked out from the DNA. The repertoire holds more than 250,000 clones, with over 75% as singletons. The sequenced sample consisted of peripheral blood. This clonotype was obtained from a man aged 50-60 years with active or convalescent COVID-19. This chain joins TRBV9 and TRBJ1-3, with 7 positions matching TRBD1. CDR3 sequence (DNA): TGTGCCAGCAGCCCCCGGACAGGTCCCTCTGGAAACACCATATATTTT. This encodes CASSPRTGPSGNTIYF.